What follows is one TCR beta chain and its context. In the source study's methods: Reference gene primer amplification in the assay estimated nucleated cell counts. Using immunoSEQ multiplex PCR, the repertoire was profiled, and TCRdb retains in-frame clones only, with some absent. The V and J calls and clone size come from that table; D and trimming were worked out from the DNA. The data hold tens of thousands of clones, with roughly 72% observed a single time. CDR3 length: 15 residues. Per the germline V gene, CDR1 is MDHEN and CDR2 is SYDVKM. The trim removed 6 bases at V and 0 bases at J, leaving 5 bases unmatched. The data stem from a study of blood T cell repertoires in COVID-19. Overall study context: The samples span acute and convalescent COVID-19 from the United States, Italy and Spain. Sources were T cells, B-cell-depleted T cells, or PBMCs; the material itself was cDNA or gDNA.

This TCR was recovered from a woman of 80 years or more with acute or convalescent COVID-19. The V and J genes are TRBV28 and TRBJ1-3; 7 bases align to TRBD1. Specimen: peripheral blood. Here the CDR3 reads CASRRTGVSGNTIYF. The CDR3 DNA reads TGTGCCAGCAGACGAACAGGGGTCTCTGGAAACACCATATATTTT.